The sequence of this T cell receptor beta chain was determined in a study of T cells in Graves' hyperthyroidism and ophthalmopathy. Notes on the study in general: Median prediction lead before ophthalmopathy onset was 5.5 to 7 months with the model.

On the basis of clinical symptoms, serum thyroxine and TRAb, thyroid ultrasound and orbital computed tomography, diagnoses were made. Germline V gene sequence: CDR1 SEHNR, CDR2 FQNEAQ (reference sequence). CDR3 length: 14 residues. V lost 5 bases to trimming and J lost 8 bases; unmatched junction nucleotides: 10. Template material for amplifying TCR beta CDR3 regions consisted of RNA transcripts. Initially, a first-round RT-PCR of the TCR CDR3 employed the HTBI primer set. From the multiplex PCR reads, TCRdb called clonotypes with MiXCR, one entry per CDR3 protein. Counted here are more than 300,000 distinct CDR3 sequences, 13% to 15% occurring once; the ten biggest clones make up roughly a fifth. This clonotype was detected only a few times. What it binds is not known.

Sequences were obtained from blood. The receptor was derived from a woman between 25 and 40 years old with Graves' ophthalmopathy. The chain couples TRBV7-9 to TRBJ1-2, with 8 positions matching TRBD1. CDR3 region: CASSPPGQAEGYTF. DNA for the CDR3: TGTGCCAGCAGCCCTCCGGGACAGGCGGAGGGCTACACCTTC.